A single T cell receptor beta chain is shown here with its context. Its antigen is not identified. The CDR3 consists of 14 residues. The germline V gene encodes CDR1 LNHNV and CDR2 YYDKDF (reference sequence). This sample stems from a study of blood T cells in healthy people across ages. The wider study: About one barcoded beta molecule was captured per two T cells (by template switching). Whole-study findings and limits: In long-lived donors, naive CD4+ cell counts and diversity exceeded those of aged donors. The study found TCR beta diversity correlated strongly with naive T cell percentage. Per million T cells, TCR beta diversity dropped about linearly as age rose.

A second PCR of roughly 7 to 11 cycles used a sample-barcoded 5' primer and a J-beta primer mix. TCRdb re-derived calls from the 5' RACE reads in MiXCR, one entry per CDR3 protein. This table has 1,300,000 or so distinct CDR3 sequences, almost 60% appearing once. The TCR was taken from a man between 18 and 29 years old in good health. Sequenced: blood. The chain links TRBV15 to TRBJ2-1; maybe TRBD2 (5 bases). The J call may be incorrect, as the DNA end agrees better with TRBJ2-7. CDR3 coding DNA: TGTGCCACCAGCACCAGACTATCCTACAATGAGCAGTACTTC. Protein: CATSTRLSYNEQYF.